This T cell receptor (beta chain) stems from a study of T cells in narcolepsy. Whole-study findings and limits: Same-patient CSF and blood CD4+ T cell clonotypes included HCRT-specific and TRIB2-specific autoreactive ones. Blood of same and different patients, but not healthy controls, reportedly held recurring autoreactive clonotypes.

Trimming removed 6 bases from V and 5 bases from J; junction bases left unmatched: 7. The length of the CDR3 is 14 residues. CDR1 and CDR2 from the germline V gene are MNHEY and SMNVEV (reference sequence). The method was immunoSEQ multiplex PCR; TCRdb's version includes in-frame clones alone and lacks a portion of them. The sample consists of about 13,000 clones, 85% to 90% of them appearing once. Details on this clone: Its target is unknown.

Material: CD45RA- memory CD4+ T cells from PBMCs. V and J are TRBV27 and TRBJ2-5, with TRBD1 matching over 9 bases. The origin of this receptor is a human donor with narcolepsy. Here the CDR3 reads CASRRGTGLETQYF. CDR3 nucleotide sequence: TGTGCCAGCAGACGCGGGACAGGGCTGGAGACCCAGTACTTC.